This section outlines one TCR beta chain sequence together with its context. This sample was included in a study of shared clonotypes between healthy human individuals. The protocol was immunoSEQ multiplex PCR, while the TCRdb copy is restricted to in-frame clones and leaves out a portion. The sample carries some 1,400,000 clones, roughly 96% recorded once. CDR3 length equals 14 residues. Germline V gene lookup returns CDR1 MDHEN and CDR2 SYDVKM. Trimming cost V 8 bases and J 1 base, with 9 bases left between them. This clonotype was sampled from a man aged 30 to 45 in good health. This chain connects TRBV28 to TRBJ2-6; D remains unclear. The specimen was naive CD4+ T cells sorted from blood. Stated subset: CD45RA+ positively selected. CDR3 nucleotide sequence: TGTGCCAGCGGGGTCCCATCTGGGGCCAACGTCCTGACTTTC. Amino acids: CASGVPSGANVLTF.